The T cell receptor (beta chain) under discussion was sequenced for a study of shared clonotypes between healthy human individuals (dated by TCRdb to between 2020 and 2021). At the level of the whole study: A few men and two women, aged 18 to 49 years, made up the cohort. Between about 0.85 and 8.9 billion PBMCs per donor were obtained by leukapheresis. Libraries were prepared and TCR repertoires were sequenced by different laboratories using diverse techniques, in order to increase sequencing depth and limit assay-specific biases. For each donor, CD4 naive and CD4 memory were each given three plates, CD8 naive was given two plates, and CD8 memory was given one plate. To estimate repertoire size and how much clonotypes are shared between individuals, the study performed deep sequencing of blood TCR repertoires from roughly five healthy adults. Broad study findings and their caveats: When a few donors were compared, the shared fraction of clonotypes was 5% to 6.5% for naive CD4, about 4% for naive CD8, roughly 2.5% for memory CD4, and about 0.36% for memory CD8. Because the study included a small number of donors, the genetic and exposure-history diversity represented was limited. Incomplete sequencing was indicated by rarefaction of sorted-subset datasets, despite the large sequencing depth. Pairwise subsampling indicated that sequencing depth was expected to affect the degree of clonotype sharing among donors. Higher generation probabilities were observed for clonotypes shared by all four sorted-subset donors than for non-shared clonotypes. Larger estimated clonotype richness was generally found for naive subsets than for memory subsets. Sampling was restricted to blood, and TCR repertoires in tissue are likely to differ from TCR repertoires in blood.

TCR CDR3 regions were amplified from genomic DNA by multiplex PCR using the deep immunoSEQ assay. Extracted genomic DNA from each cell subset was spread evenly across all wells of several immunoSEQ 96-well plates, with each plate serving as a replicate. Each replicate PCR for sorted subsets received around 210 ng genomic DNA, equal to around 32,000 T cell genomes. Purified libraries were quantified with a Qubit 3.0 fluorometer, sized on a Bioanalyzer 2100, and re-quantified with the KAPA Library Quantification kit. Each immunoSEQ 96-well plate was sequenced on its own single-read 150-cycle Illumina NextSeq 550 flow cell. In the original analysis: Because the immunoSEQ output included only junctional sequences and no quality scores, the filtering could not be the same as the filtering used for full-length reads. Sequences were annotated with PyIR, a Python wrapper for IgBLAST v1.9, and V/J genes and CDR3 were assigned using IMGT germline references. Any read was removed if the V/J assignment was weak (E-value above 1e-6), the CDR3 was missing, or the read contained stop codons, out-of-frame junctions, or ambiguous translated residues. V3J clonotypes were defined as sequences sharing an identical inferred V gene, J gene, and CDR3 amino acid sequence. Percentage overlap between repertoires was calculated by dividing the number of shared unique clonotypes by the size of the smaller repertoire. Richness of each repertoire was evaluated using RTK rarefaction, the Chao1 estimator, and Recon v2.1 estimates of unobserved clonotypes. Generation probabilities for all TCRbeta clonotypes obtained by the gDNA method from four donors were computed using OLGA. TCRdb obtained this table from immuneACCESS and retained in-frame rearrangements with V and J assigned. These tables miss some clones; where compared with another copy, unresolved V genes account for less than half of the shortfall, and the remainder is unexplained. V and J calls and clone size are as listed in that table; D and trimming were resolved from the DNA. Here the sample has about 2.4 million clones; more than 85% occur a single time. The ten largest clones take up 0.36% of the sample.

Donors were healthy HIV-negative adults with no recently reported acute infections or vaccinations. All donors were Caucasian adults living in Nashville, Tennessee, USA. CD4+ T cells were enriched by magnetic negative selection; naive cells were then positively selected on CD45RA, and the negative fraction formed the memory subset. Blood was obtained by leukapheresis, after which PBMCs were separated by Ficoll-Histopaque density gradient centrifugation and cryopreserved in liquid nitrogen vapor phase. Analytical flow cytometry was used to check the purity and quantity of each magnetically sorted T cell population. From each sorted fraction, genomic DNA was isolated and quantified by UV absorbance on a Nanodrop 2000c. As concerns this clone: No antigen is known for it. Base-call qualities are not available, and no considerably larger clone is one nucleotide away.

Reading the germline V gene gives CDR1 SGHRS and CDR2 YFSETQ. The CDR3 has 17 amino acids, counting the end cysteine and phenylalanine. The entry retains the CDR3 DNA only, 51 bases that are in frame from base 1. The V end gives up 0 bases and the J end 0 bases, leaving 7 bases in the junction not matched to a gene. The rearranged segments are TRBV5-1 and TRBJ2-3, with TRBD2 identical over 7 junction bases. This receptor was taken from a man between 18 and 29 years old in good health. Some clones in this sample may be carry-over from other donors' samples. Sequencing used naive CD4+ T cells from PBMCs. Explained via the paper, the cell subset or site label denotes: CD45RA+ positively selected. The sequenced DNA is TGCGCCAGCAGCTTGGGGCTAGCGGCCTCTAGCACAGATACGCAGTATTTT. Its coded protein is CASSLGLAASSTDTQYF.